Given below is one T cell receptor beta chain in context. Its antigen is unknown. The data belong to a study of CD8 T cells in ankylosing spondylitis. Using quantitative 5'-RACE with molecular barcodes, the authors made TCR beta libraries. Using its own MiXCR run on the 5' RACE reads, TCRdb lists one record per CDR3 protein. The table has some 700,000 distinct CDR3 sequences, roughly 20% seen once. General study results and limits: Previously reported in reactive arthritis synovial fluid and blood were some of the motif variants. Disease-linked clones displayed a CD8+ phenotype and appeared relatively rarely in peripheral blood. A TCR beta motif of eight or nine highly homologous variants seemed to mark ankylosing spondylitis blood.

The sequence derives from a male donor with ankylosing spondylitis. Sequencing was performed on blood, either unsorted or a sorted T cell fraction (not recorded which).

This CDR3 is CASSAGTLGTEAFF. The CDR3 region has the DNA TGTGCCAGCAGCGCCGGGACTCTGGGCACTGAAGCTTTCTTT. This sequence joins TRBV9 and TRBJ1-1, with D maybe TRBD1 (5 bases). Deletions cut 3 bases from V and 4 bases from J, with 13 bases between. There are 14 residues in the CDR3. CDR1 is SGDLS, CDR2 YYNGEE, per germline.